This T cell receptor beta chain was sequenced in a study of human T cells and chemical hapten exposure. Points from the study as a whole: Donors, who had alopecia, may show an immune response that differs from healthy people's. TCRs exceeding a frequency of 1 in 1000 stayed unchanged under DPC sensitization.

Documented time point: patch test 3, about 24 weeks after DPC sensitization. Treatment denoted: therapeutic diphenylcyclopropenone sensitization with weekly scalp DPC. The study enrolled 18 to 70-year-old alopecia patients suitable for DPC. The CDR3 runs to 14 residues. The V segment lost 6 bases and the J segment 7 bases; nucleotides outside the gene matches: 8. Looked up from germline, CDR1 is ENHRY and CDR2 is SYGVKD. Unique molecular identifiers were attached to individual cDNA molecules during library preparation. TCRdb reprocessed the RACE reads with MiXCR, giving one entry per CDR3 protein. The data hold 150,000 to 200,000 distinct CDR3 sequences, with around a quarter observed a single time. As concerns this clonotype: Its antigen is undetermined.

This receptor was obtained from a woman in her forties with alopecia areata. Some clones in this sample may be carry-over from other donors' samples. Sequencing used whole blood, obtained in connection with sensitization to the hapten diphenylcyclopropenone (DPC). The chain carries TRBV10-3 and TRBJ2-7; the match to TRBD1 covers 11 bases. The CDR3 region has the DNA TGTGCCATCAGCCACGGACAGGGGGCGAGGGAGCAGTACTTC. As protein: CAISHGQGAREQYF.